The source of this T cell receptor beta chain is a study of PD-L1 blockade in urothelial cancer. Study overall: Beginning in about 2014, patients received atezolizumab, given as 1,200 mg intravenously every 3 weeks.

CDR1 is SEHNR and CDR2 is FQNEAQ in the germline V gene (reference sequence). The CDR3 has 11 residues. Trimming shortened V by 6 bases and J by 2 bases, and 4 bases separated the two germline ends. The repertoire was sequenced with immunoSEQ multiplex PCR; TCRdb's copy has only in-frame clones and lacks some. The profile shows 20,000 to 25,000 clones, roughly 89% of them singletons. The genes are TRBV7-9 and TRBJ1-2; no definite D call. The origin of this receptor is a woman aged 55-69 years with urothelial cancer. The specimen was PBMCs, collected around atezolizumab (anti-PD-L1) treatment. The CDR3 DNA reads TGTGCCAGCAGGGCCAACTATGGCTACACCTTC. This translates into CASRANYGYTF.